This TCR beta chain stems from a study of blood T cells in healthy people across ages. Study-level points and caveats: Versus aged donors, long-lived donors had higher diversity and more naive CD4+ cells. In these data, TCR beta diversity tracked strongly with naive T cell percentage.

The authors extracted at least 5 micrograms of total RNA per sample. This CDR3 region has 13 residues. V gave up 5 bases and J gave up 5 bases; unmatched junction bases: 6. Germline V gene sequence: CDR1 ENHRY, CDR2 SYGVKD. A note on this clonotype: Antigen unknown.

A second PCR, run for roughly 7 to 12 cycles, used a sample-barcoded 5' primer plus a J-beta primer mix. Each sample provided no less than 2.5 million CDR3-containing paired-end reads. TCRdb ran MiXCR on the 5' RACE reads and lists one entry per CDR3 protein. Among 790,000 or so distinct CDR3 sequences listed, about 45% were seen once. This receptor was identified in a man at least 80 years old in good health. The sample taken for sequencing was blood. The chain couples TRBV10-3 to TRBJ2-7, with TRBD1 matching 7 bases. The CDR3 coding sequence is TGTGCCATCAGTCTGCCGGGACAGAACGAGCAGTACTTC. Translation: CAISLPGQNEQYF.